This T cell receptor beta chain comes out of a study of blood T cell repertoires in COVID-19. The overall study: The United States, Italy and Spain provided the acute and convalescent COVID-19 samples. T cells, B-cell-depleted T cells, or PBMCs supplied cDNA or gDNA.

CDR1 and CDR2 (germline): LNHDA, SQIVND (reference sequence). Trimming at V came to 9 bases and at J to 1 base, leaving 4 bases not matched to a gene. This CDR3 is built from 13 residues. Under the authors' procedure: Using reference gene primer amplification, nucleated cell counts were estimated. Data came from immunoSEQ multiplex PCR; TCRdb stores just in-frame clones and leaves some out. That table supplies the V and J calls and clone size; D and trimming were determined from the DNA. The sample holds hundreds of thousands of clones, about four fifths seen once. The sequencing sample was made of peripheral blood. The chain joins TRBV19 to TRBJ1-1; 8 bases agree with TRBD1. This TCR derives from an elderly man with acute or convalescent COVID-19. This chain's CDR3 is CASRQGRNTEAFF. CDR3 nucleotide sequence: TGTGCCAGCCGACAGGGGCGGAACACTGAAGCTTTCTTT.